The rows below give T cell receptor beta chains drawn from one sample of a study of shared clonotypes between healthy human individuals. The data were produced by immunoSEQ multiplex PCR, yet TCRdb's version contains in-frame clones alone and is incomplete. The sample includes 2 million to 2.5 million clones, about 92% of them seen just once. The sequencing sample was made of naive CD8+ T cells from PBMCs. Source of these receptors: a man younger than 30 in good health. Some clones in this sample may be carry-over from other donors' samples. Each CDR3 is given with its conserved first and last residue. The D gene is left open where the match is weak. Size is stated for part of the rows, as once, few or many counts, or as a class when the clone is expanded.

V	J	D	size	CDR3	DNA
TRBV6-5	TRBJ1-2	.	.	CASSYSIPVDGYTF	TGTGCCAGCAGTTACTCGATTCCAGTGGATGGCTACACCTTC
TRBV9	TRBJ2-1	.	.	CASSAPVSPSNEQFF	TGTGCCAGCAGCGCCCCTGTTTCGCCGTCGAATGAGCAGTTCTTC
TRBV7-9	TRBJ2-3	.	.	CASSYTTRGTDTQYF	TGTGCCAGCAGCTACACCACTAGAGGCACAGATACGCAGTATTTT
TRBV27	TRBJ2-1	.	.	CASSLDLGGSNNEQFF	TGTGCCAGCAGTTTAGATCTGGGGGGTTCGAACAATGAGCAGTTCTTC
TRBV5-6	TRBJ2-2	.	.	CASTYGTPNTGELFF	TGTGCCAGCACCTATGGGACACCGAACACCGGGGAGCTGTTTTTT
TRBV9	TRBJ2-1	TRBD2	.	CASSVGRERVNEQFF	TGTGCCAGCAGCGTTGGGCGGGAGCGGGTCAATGAGCAGTTCTTC
TRBV28	TRBJ2-7	.	.	CASSSLLDAYEQYF	TGTGCCAGCAGTTCCCTTCTAGACGCCTACGAGCAGTACTTC
TRBV7-9	TRBJ2-5	.	.	CASSLAPRATEETQYF	TGTGCCAGCAGCTTAGCTCCAAGAGCGACCGAAGAGACCCAGTACTTC
TRBV15	TRBJ1-1	.	once	CATSRATGNTEAFF	TGTGCCACCAGCAGAGCAACAGGGAACACTGAAGCTTTCTTT
TRBV7-6	TRBJ1-4	.	.	CASSPWTAVNEKLFF	TGTGCCAGCAGCCCCTGGACAGCTGTTAATGAAAAACTGTTTTTT
TRBV19	TRBJ1-2	TRBD1	.	CASSGTDYGYTF	TGTGCCAGTAGTGGGACAGACTATGGCTACACCTTC
TRBV7-6	TRBJ2-4	.	.	CASSPSLGNIQYF	TGTGCCAGCAGCCCTTCACTTGGGAACATTCAGTACTTC
TRBV27	TRBJ2-7	TRBD1	once	CASSASGTGWREQYF	TGTGCCAGCAGTGCATCCGGGACAGGGTGGAGGGAGCAGTACTTC
TRBV7-6	TRBJ1-1	.	.	CASSPTISGRTEAFF	TGTGCCAGCAGCCCCACTATTTCAGGCAGAACCGAAGCTTTCTTT
TRBV27	TRBJ1-2	.	.	CASSFTGTNYGYTF	TGTGCCAGCAGTTTTACCGGGACGAACTATGGCTACACCTTC
TRBV9	TRBJ1-1	TRBD1	.	CASSVEPGGPGVAEAFF	TGTGCCAGCAGCGTAGAACCAGGGGGCCCCGGGGTCGCTGAAGCTTTCTTT
TRBV28	TRBJ2-5	.	.	CASSLGGVGVETQYF	TGTGCCAGCAGTTTGGGAGGCGTCGGGGTAGAGACCCAGTACTTC
TRBV7-9	TRBJ2-5	TRBD2	.	CASSSSLREGPGETQYF	TGTGCCAGCAGCTCCTCCCTGCGGGAGGGTCCGGGAGAGACCCAGTACTTC
TRBV9	TRBJ1-3	.	.	CASSGGNTIYF	TGTGCCAGCTCAGGTGGAAACACCATATATTTT
TRBV10-3	TRBJ1-2	TRBD1	.	CAISENPGQANYGYTF	TGTGCCATCAGTGAGAATCCGGGACAGGCCAACTATGGCTACACCTTC
TRBV9	TRBJ1-5	.	.	CASSVVGTRHSNQPQHF	TGTGCCAGCAGCGTAGTGGGGACACGCCATAGCAATCAGCCCCAGCATTTT
TRBV28	TRBJ1-6	.	.	CASSLRHQHLHF	TGTGCCAGCAGTTTAAGACACCAACACCTCCACTTT
TRBV27	TRBJ1-2	TRBD1	.	CASSLGAGTGGYGYTF	TGTGCCAGCAGTTTAGGCGCCGGGACAGGGGGCTATGGCTACACCTTC
TRBV18	TRBJ1-5	.	few	CASSLDRSNQPQHF	TGTGCCAGCTCACTGGACCGATCCAATCAGCCCCAGCATTTT
TRBV4-1	TRBJ1-1	.	.	CASSQSQMGPGGSTEAFF	TGCGCCAGCAGCCAAAGCCAAATGGGCCCCGGGGGGAGCACTGAAGCTTTCTTT
TRBV10-2	TRBJ1-4	.	.	CASREDSRYEKLFF	TGCGCCAGCAGGGAGGACAGCCGCTATGAAAAACTGTTTTTT
TRBV19	TRBJ2-5	.	.	CASSIVHRPQETQYF	TGTGCCAGTAGTATAGTCCACAGGCCGCAAGAGACCCAGTACTTC
TRBV27	TRBJ1-2	.	few	CASSLDSNYGYTF	TGTGCCAGCAGTTTGGACAGTAACTATGGCTACACCTTC
TRBV5-6	TRBJ1-5	.	once	CASSLGAPHSNQPQHF	TGTGCCAGCAGCTTGGGGGCACCACATAGCAATCAGCCCCAGCATTTT
TRBV25-1	TRBJ1-2	.	once	CASSGEADGYTF	TGTGCCAGCAGTGGTGAGGCAGACGGCTACACCTTC
TRBV4-3	TRBJ2-7	TRBD1	.	CASSQDRTGSYEQYF	TGCGCCAGCAGCCAAGATCGGACAGGGTCTTACGAGCAGTACTTC